Below, 29 T cell receptor beta chains from the same sample are listed, as sequenced in a study of shared clonotypes between healthy human individuals. Here immunoSEQ multiplex PCR was the method, and the copy in TCRdb shows in-frame clones only, minus some. The top ten clones hold 0.1% to 0.15% of a sample with 2 million to 2.5 million clones, around 95% of them seen once. The sequenced sample consisted of naive CD4+ T cells sorted from blood. Subset: CD45RA+ positively selected. The origin of the receptors is a man aged 18 to 29 in good health.

This clone has just one count. The V call is TRBV18, the J call TRBJ2-5; 13 nucleotides line up with TRBD2. The length of the CDR3 is 17 residues. V trimming: 3 bases; J trimming: 5 bases; junction bases outside the gene matches: 9. Germline V gene lookup returns CDR1 KGHSH and CDR2 LQKENI. The CDR3 protein is CASSPRTSGSSQETQYF. The DNA of the CDR3 is TGTGCCAGCTCACCGAGGACTAGCGGGAGTTCACAGGAGACCCAGTACTTC.

V is TRBV28 and J is TRBJ2-1, with 11 bases fitting TRBD2. The germline V gene encodes CDR1 MDHEN and CDR2 SYDVKM. The V and J ends lost 5 bases and 4 bases, in that order; junction bases with no gene match: 4. The CDR3 sequence is 15 residues long. CDR3 in DNA: TGTGCCAGCAGTGCGACTAGCGGGGCTTACAATGAGCAGTTCTTC. Protein sequence: CASSATSGAYNEQFF.

The chain links TRBV6-1 to TRBJ2-7; 12 nucleotides agree with TRBD2. The J segment lost 2 bases and the V segment lost 3 bases, leaving 2 bases of the junction unmatched. CDR3 length: 15 residues. Germline V gene data show CDR1 as MNHNS and CDR2 as SASEGT. The CDR3 DNA reads as TGTGCCAGCAGTGAGACTAGCGGGGGCCCCTACGAGCAGTACTTC. Translation: CASSETSGGPYEQYF.

This chain joins TRBV4-3 and TRBJ2-3; maybe TRBD1 (6 bases). From germline, CDR1 is LGHNA and CDR2 YSLEER. The CDR3 extends over 13 amino acids. The V end lost 4 bases, the J end lost 4 bases, and 9 bases lay between the germline ends. DNA for the CDR3: TGCGCCAGCAGCCGAAACAGGGCAGATACGCAGTATTTT. This gives the protein CASSRNRADTQYF.

Regarding this clone: Different DNA sequences within this sample yield the same CDR3. The chain is built from TRBV5-1 and TRBJ1-5, with 7 bases matching TRBD1. Germline assignment: CDR1 SGHRS and CDR2 YFSETQ. CDR3 length: 14 amino acids. V was pared by 4 bases and J by 4 bases, with 5 bases of the junction left unmatched. DNA for the CDR3: TGCGCCAGCAGCCCAGACAGGGAGAATCAGCCCCAGCATTTT. It specifies CASSPDRENQPQHF. Filled out from reference TRBV5-1 and TRBJ1-5, the complete variable domain reads KAGVTQTPRYLIKTRGQQVTLSCSPISGHRSVSWYQQTPGQGLQFLFEYFSETQRNKGNFPGRFSGRQFSNSRSEMNVSTLELGDSALYLCASSPDRENQPQHFGDGTRLSIL.

V and J are TRBV11-3 and TRBJ2-2; TRBD2 aligns across 7 bases. Germline V lookup: CDR1 SGHNT, CDR2 YENEEA. J was trimmed by 3 bases and V by 4 bases; bases with no gene match: 11. The length of the CDR3 is 17 residues. CDR3 region: CASSSLAAGGDTGELFF. The DNA of the CDR3 is TGTGCCAGCAGCTCCCTAGCGGCCGGTGGGGACACCGGGGAGCTGTTTTTT.

V is TRBV4-1 and J is TRBJ2-2; 11 nucleotides agree with TRBD1. After removal of 4 bases from V and 2 bases from J, the junction contained 9 bases not matched to a gene. This CDR3 is 18 amino acids long. Germline V gene data show CDR1 as MGHRA and CDR2 as YSYEKL. The CDR3 here is CASSLLDRGQKNTGELFF. The CDR3 DNA sequence: TGCGCCAGCAGCCTTTTGGACAGGGGGCAAAAAAACACCGGGGAGCTGTTTTTT.

The CDR3 DNA is TGTGCCAGCAGCCGCCTGCTCGGGACAGTTACAGATACGCAGTATTTT. Translation: CASSRLLGTVTDTQYF. The chain links TRBV14 to TRBJ2-3; 7 bases fit TRBD1. CDR1 and CDR2 from the germline V gene are SGHDN and FVKESK. The CDR3 length is 16 residues. The trim removed 4 bases at V and 3 bases at J, leaving 10 bases unmatched.

This clone showed up just once. This sequence joins TRBV2 and TRBJ2-3, with D maybe TRBD2 (6 bases). The germline V and J ends were trimmed by 8 bases and 2 bases, with 14 bases remaining between them. The CDR3 length is 14 residues. Germline lookup yields CDR1 SNHLY and CDR2 FYNNEI. This CDR3 reads CASGRDSFTDTQYF. The CDR3 coding sequence is TGTGCCAGCGGCCGGGACTCCTTCACAGATACGCAGTATTTT. The variable domain in full, completed from reference TRBV2 and TRBJ2-3, reads EPEVTQTPSHQVTQMGQEVILRCVPISNHLYFYWYRQILGQKVEFLVSFYNNEISEKSEIFDDQFSVERPDGSNFTLKIRSTKLEDSAMYFCASGRDSFTDTQYFGPGTRLTVL.

This chain joins TRBV5-4 and TRBJ2-2; 8 bases are shared with TRBD1. Trimming took 4 bases from V and 1 from J; bases not matched to a gene: 9. The CDR3 is 17 amino acids. Germline CDR1 is SGHNT and CDR2 is YYREEE (reference sequence). The CDR3 here is CASSDPRQGLNTGELFF. CDR3 sequence (DNA): TGTGCCAGCAGCGACCCCCGACAGGGGCTGAACACCGGGGAGCTGTTTTTT.

This clone was detected once. This sequence joins TRBV11-1 and TRBJ2-1; no firm D call. The CDR3 spans 14 residues. Germline CDR1 SGHAT, CDR2 FQDESV (reference sequence). V dropped 2 bases and J dropped 7 bases, with 12 bases sitting between them. In DNA, the CDR3 is TGTGCCAGCAGCTTAAGTCCGGCACGAAATGAGCAGTTCTTC. It specifies CASSLSPARNEQFF.

This chain uses TRBV7-9 with TRBJ2-5, with 7 bases identical to TRBD2. The germline V gene has CDR1 SEHNR and CDR2 FQNEAQ (reference sequence). This CDR3 is 16 amino acids long. V was pared by 1 base and J by 2 bases, with 7 bases of the junction left unmatched. CDR3 residues: CASSLGSTSAQETQYF. Written as DNA, the CDR3 is TGTGCCAGCAGCTTAGGATCCACTAGCGCGCAAGAGACCCAGTACTTC.

As for this clone: The same CDR3 arises from other DNA sequences in this sample as well. This chain joins TRBV7-9 and TRBJ1-4; D is uncertain. This CDR3 is built from 11 residues. The germline V and J ends were trimmed by 1 base and 7 bases, with 1 base remaining between them. The V gene's germline CDR1 is SEHNR and CDR2 FQNEAQ (reference sequence). The CDR3 DNA follows: TGTGCCAGCAGCTTAGTTGAAAAACTGTTTTTT. Protein: CASSLVEKLFF.

Notes on this clone: This sample also contains other DNA sequences that code for the same CDR3. This chain joins TRBV5-1 and TRBJ1-2; D gene uncertain. Trimming took 0 bases from V and 2 from J, leaving 8 bases between them. The CDR3 extends over 14 amino acids. Germline CDR1 SGHRS, CDR2 YFSETQ. This CDR3 is CASSLDSSNYGYTF. As DNA, the CDR3 is TGCGCCAGCAGCTTGGACAGTTCGAACTATGGCTACACCTTC.

The V and J genes are TRBV6-1 and TRBJ2-5, with D unclear. CDR3 length equals 13 residues. V lost 2 bases to trimming and J lost 4 bases, with 8 bases between them. Per germline, CDR1 MNHNS and CDR2 SASEGT. CDR3 nucleotide sequence: TGTGCCAGCAGTGAAAAAAGAGGAGAGACCCAGTACTTC. Encoded protein: CASSEKRGETQYF.

The chain is built from TRBV5-4 and TRBJ2-5; D is perhaps TRBD1 (5 bases). The CDR3 runs 15 residues. Trimming shortened V by 1 base and J by 1 base, and 11 bases separated the two germline ends. Germline CDR1 and CDR2: SGHNT and YYREEE (reference sequence). The CDR3 DNA reads TGTGCCAGCAGCTTGAATACAGGCCCCCAAGAGACCCAGTACTTC. Its translation is CASSLNTGPQETQYF.

The V gene is TRBV30, the J gene TRBJ1-6; D call uncertain. Germline CDR1 reads GTSNPN; CDR2 reads SVGIG (reference sequence). Trimming removed 1 base from V and 0 bases from J, with 13 bases in between. The CDR3 sequence is 17 residues long. DNA of the CDR3: TGTGCCTGGAGTGATCAGGCGGCGAGCTCCTATAATTCACCCCTCCACTTT. Its protein product is CAWSDQAASSYNSPLHF.

This chain links TRBV6-5 with TRBJ1-2; no definite D call. The CDR3 runs to 15 residues. CDR1 MNHEY and CDR2 SVGAGI come from the germline V gene. The germline V and J ends were trimmed by 0 bases and 1 base, with 9 bases remaining between them. The CDR3: CASSYSIGFNYGYTF. DNA of the CDR3: TGTGCCAGCAGTTACTCGATTGGGTTTAACTATGGCTACACCTTC.

The chain couples TRBV15 to TRBJ1-2; possible D gene TRBD1, 5 bases. The V gene lost 3 bases and the J gene lost 6 bases, with 8 bases spanning the gap. The CDR3 is 12 residues long. The germline CDR1 and CDR2 sequences are LNHNV and YYDKDF (reference sequence). This CDR3 is CATSSRVDGYTF. CDR3 bases: TGTGCCACCAGCAGCAGGGTCGATGGCTACACCTTC. Looking up the rest from reference TRBV15 and TRBJ1-2 gives the full variable domain: DAMVIQNPRYQVTQFGKPVTLSCSQTLNHNVMYWYQQKSSQAPKLLFHYYDKDFNNEADTPDNFQSRRPNTSFCFLDIRSPGLGDTAMYLCATSSRVDGYTFGSGTRLTVV.

The chain recombines TRBV6-1 with TRBJ1-2, with D tentatively TRBD1 (6 bases). Germline CDR1 and CDR2: MNHNS and SASEGT. V gave up 8 bases and J gave up 2 bases, with 15 bases separating them. This CDR3 region has 14 residues. The CDR3 loop reads CASRGGGRNYGYTF. The CDR3 DNA reads as TGTGCCAGCCGGGGCGGGGGCAGAAACTATGGCTACACCTTC.

The J gene is TRBJ2-1, the V gene TRBV4-1; D is undetermined. Germline CDR1 and CDR2: MGHRA and YSYEKL. Deletions cut 1 base from V and 12 bases from J, with 16 bases between. The CDR3 sequence is 14 residues long. CDR3 nucleotides: TGCGCCAGCAGCCAAGTTGCCCCTAGTATCGGGCAGTTCTTC. The encoded protein is CASSQVAPSIGQFF.

This chain connects TRBV5-1 to TRBJ2-3; 8 nucleotides align to TRBD2. The CDR3 contains 14 residues. CDR1 and CDR2 from the germline V gene are SGHRS and YFSETQ. Germline trimming cut 7 bases from V and 3 bases from J; bases unmatched to any gene: 7. CDR3 protein: CASQQLAATDTQYF. The DNA for the CDR3 is TGCGCCAGCCAACAACTAGCGGCTACAGATACGCAGTATTTT.

The chain carries TRBV5-4 and TRBJ2-2; TRBD2 matches 11 bases. Germline V gene data show CDR1 as SGHNT and CDR2 as YYREEE (reference sequence). This CDR3 is built from 17 residues. The V segment lost 4 bases and the J segment 0 bases; nucleotides outside the gene matches: 5. CDR3 region: CASSPPGLAANTGELFF. The DNA of the CDR3 is TGTGCCAGCAGCCCGCCGGGACTAGCGGCGAACACCGGGGAGCTGTTTTTT.

This clone was seen a few times. This chain connects TRBV7-3 to TRBJ2-5; D may be TRBD2 (5 bases). The V gene lost 4 bases and the J gene lost 7 bases, with 16 bases spanning the gap. This CDR3 region has 14 residues. Germline CDR1 SGHTA, CDR2 FQGTGA. The CDR3 coding sequence is TGTGCCAGCAGCTCATTCCGGGATCCCGGGACCCAGTACTTC. As protein: CASSSFRDPGTQYF.

The chain employs TRBV9 and TRBJ1-2, with D possibly matching TRBD1 (5 bases). The V and J ends lost 0 bases and 4 bases respectively, with 10 bases between them. The CDR3 spans 14 residues. Looked up from germline, CDR1 is SGDLS and CDR2 is YYNGEE. As DNA, the CDR3 is TGTGCCAGCAGCGTAGATGCGGGGGGCTATGGCTACACCTTC. The encoded protein is CASSVDAGGYGYTF.

The chain joins TRBV11-3 to TRBJ2-3; the D gene is possibly TRBD2 (5 bases). The CDR3 extends over 17 amino acids. Per the germline V gene, CDR1 is SGHNT and CDR2 is YENEEA. Trimming stripped 5 bases from V and 1 base from J, with 19 bases between. DNA of the CDR3: TGTGCCAGCAGCGCCTCGGGGTGGGGAAATGGCACAGATACGCAGTATTTT. Translating gives CASSASGWGNGTDTQYF.

The chain employs TRBV7-2 and TRBJ1-2, with TRBD1 identical over 9 bases. Germline V gene data show CDR1 as SGHTA and CDR2 as FQGNSA. This CDR3 spans 15 amino acids. The V and J ends lost 5 bases and 3 bases, in that order; junction bases with no gene match: 7. CDR3 amino acids: CASSVRDRVDYGYTF. The CDR3 DNA reads as TGTGCCAGCAGCGTCCGGGACAGGGTAGACTATGGCTACACCTTC.

This chain uses TRBV7-2 with TRBJ2-3; 7 bases are shared with TRBD1. CDR3 length: 15 amino acids. CDR1 is SGHTA and CDR2 is FQGNSA in the germline V gene. With V trimmed by 6 bases and J by 4 bases, 10 bases remained unmatched. The CDR3 sequence: CASRAPDRIPDTQYF. The CDR3 DNA is TGTGCCAGCAGGGCGCCGGACAGGATTCCAGATACGCAGTATTTT.

The chain employs TRBV10-2 and TRBJ2-2; no clear D. CDR3 length equals 14 residues. V dropped 0 bases and J dropped 4 bases, with 6 bases sitting between them. From germline, CDR1 is WSHSY and CDR2 SAAADI. This CDR3 is CASSESTGTGELFF. The CDR3 DNA follows: TGCGCCAGCAGTGAGTCGACTGGCACCGGGGAGCTGTTTTTT.